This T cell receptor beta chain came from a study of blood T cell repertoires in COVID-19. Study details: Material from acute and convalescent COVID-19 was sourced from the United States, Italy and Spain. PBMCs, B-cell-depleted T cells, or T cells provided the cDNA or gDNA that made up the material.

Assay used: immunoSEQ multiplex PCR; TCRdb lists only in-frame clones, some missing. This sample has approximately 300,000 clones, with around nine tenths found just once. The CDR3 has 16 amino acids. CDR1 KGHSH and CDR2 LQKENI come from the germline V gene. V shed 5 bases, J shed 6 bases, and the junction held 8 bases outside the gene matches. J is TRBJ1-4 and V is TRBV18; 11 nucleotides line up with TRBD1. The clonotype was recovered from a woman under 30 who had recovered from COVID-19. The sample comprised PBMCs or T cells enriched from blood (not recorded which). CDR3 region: CASSTDRGQSDEKLFF. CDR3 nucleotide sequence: TGTGCCAGCTCAACGGACAGGGGGCAAAGTGATGAAAAACTGTTTTTT.